The T cell receptor (beta chain) described here comes from a study of OX40 agonist ivuxolimab in advanced cancers. Worth noting for this clone: What it binds is not known.

This CDR3 has 13 amino acids. Germline loops: CDR1 MNHNY, CDR2 SVGAGI (reference sequence). With 2 bases removed from V and 8 bases from J, the gap between germline ends came to 9 bases. Assay: immunoSEQ multiplex PCR; the TCRdb copy retains only in-frame clones and omits some. Of about 71,000 clones in the sample, approximately 78% were seen once. Study-level results: More expanded clones were seen, on average, in CD8+ T cells than in CD4+. Clonal expansion from baseline to week 6 occurred in both CD4+ and CD8+ T cells.

Sequences were derived from CD4+ or CD8+ T cells sorted from blood, sampled in a trial of the OX40 agonist ivuxolimab. The V and J genes are TRBV6-6 and TRBJ2-2; no definite D call. The TCR originated in an adult with an advanced solid tumor such as melanoma, head and neck, liver or kidney cancer. Here the CDR3 reads CASSYPETGELFF. CDR3 coding DNA: TGTGCCAGCAGTTACCCGGAGACTGGGGAGCTGTTTTTT.